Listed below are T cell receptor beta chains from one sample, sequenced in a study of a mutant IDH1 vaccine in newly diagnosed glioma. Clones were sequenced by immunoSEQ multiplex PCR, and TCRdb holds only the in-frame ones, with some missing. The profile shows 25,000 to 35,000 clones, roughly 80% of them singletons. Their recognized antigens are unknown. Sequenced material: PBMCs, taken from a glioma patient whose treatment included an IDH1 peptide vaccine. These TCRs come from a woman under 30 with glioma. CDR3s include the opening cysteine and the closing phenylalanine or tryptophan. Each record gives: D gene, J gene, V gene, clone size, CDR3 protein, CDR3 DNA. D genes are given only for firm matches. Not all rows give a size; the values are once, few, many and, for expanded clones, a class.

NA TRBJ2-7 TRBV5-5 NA CASSFTATPYEQYF TGTGCCAGCAGCTTTACGGCTACCCCCTACGAGCAGTACTTC
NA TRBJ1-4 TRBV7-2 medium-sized CASSPRQGRNEKLFF TGTGCCAGCAGTCCCCGGCAGGGCCGTAATGAAAAACTGTTTTTT
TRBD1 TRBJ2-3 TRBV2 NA CASSKDRDVSLDTQYF TGTGCCAGCAGTAAGGACAGGGATGTTTCCCTAGATACGCAGTATTTT
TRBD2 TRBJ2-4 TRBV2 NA CASSKGLAGGPDGVQYF TGTGCCAGCAGTAAAGGACTAGCGGGGGGTCCGGACGGGGTTCAGTACTTC
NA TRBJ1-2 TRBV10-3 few CAISVEGAYGYTF TGTGCCATCAGTGTTGAAGGGGCCTATGGCTACACCTTC
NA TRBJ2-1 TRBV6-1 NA CASSEVGEPFF TGTGCCAGCAGTGAAGTCGGGGAACCGTTCTTC
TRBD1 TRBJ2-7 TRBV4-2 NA CASSQEPGQGAWEQYF TGTGCCAGCAGCCAAGAACCGGGACAGGGTGCTTGGGAGCAGTACTTC
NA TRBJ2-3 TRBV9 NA CASSVVQGNTDTQYF TGTGCCAGCAGCGTGGTTCAGGGGAACACAGATACGCAGTATTTT
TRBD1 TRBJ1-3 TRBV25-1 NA CASSRPGQAGSGNTIYF TGTGCCAGCAGTCGTCCCGGACAGGCGGGCTCTGGAAACACCATATATTTT
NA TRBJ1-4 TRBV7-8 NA CASSLRGGVATNEKLFF TGTGCCAGCAGCCTCCGGGGTGGGGTTGCAACTAATGAAAAACTGTTTTTT
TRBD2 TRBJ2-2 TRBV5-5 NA CASSYSGGADTGELFF TGTGCCAGCAGCTATAGCGGGGGGGCCGACACCGGGGAGCTGTTTTTT
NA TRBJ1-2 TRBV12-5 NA CASGLAPTQGGYTF TGTGCTAGTGGTTTGGCCCCGACGCAGGGCGGCTACACCTTC
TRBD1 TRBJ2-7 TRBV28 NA CASSSGTGVFEQYF TGTGCCAGCAGTTCCGGGACAGGGGTTTTCGAGCAGTACTTC
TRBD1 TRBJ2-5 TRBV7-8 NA CASSAAGTVEYF TGTGCCAGCAGCGCGGCCGGGACAGTGGAGTACTTC
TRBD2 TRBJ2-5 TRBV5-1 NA CASSPRTSGAQETQYF TGCGCCAGCAGCCCCAGGACTAGCGGGGCACAAGAGACCCAGTACTTC
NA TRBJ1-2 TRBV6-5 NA CASSYSNRANYGYTF TGTGCCAGCAGTTACTCGAACAGGGCTAACTATGGCTACACCTTC
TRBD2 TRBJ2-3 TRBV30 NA CAWSSTSGGANSPDTQYF TGTGCCTGGAGTTCGACTAGCGGGGGGGCGAATAGCCCAGATACGCAGTATTTT
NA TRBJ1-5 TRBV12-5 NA CASGLGREGSIGQHF TGTGCTAGTGGTTTAGGCAGGGAAGGGAGTATTGGCCAGCATTTT
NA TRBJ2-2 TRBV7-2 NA CASSLVGNTGELFF TGTGCCAGCAGCTTAGTAGGAAACACCGGGGAGCTGTTTTTT
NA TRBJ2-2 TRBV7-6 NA CASSLWEFGNTGELFF TGTGCCAGCAGCTTATGGGAATTCGGGAACACCGGGGAGCTGTTTTTT
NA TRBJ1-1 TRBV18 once CASQRDTRSEAFF TGTGCCAGCCAACGGGACACCCGGAGTGAAGCTTTCTTT
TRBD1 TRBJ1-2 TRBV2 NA CASHQGGYGYTF TGTGCCAGCCACCAGGGGGGATATGGCTACACCTTC
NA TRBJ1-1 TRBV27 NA CASQNREGLNTEAFF TGTGCCAGCCAAAACAGGGAGGGATTGAACACTGAAGCTTTCTTT
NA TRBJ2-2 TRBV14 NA CASSQPGELFF TGTGCCAGCAGCCAACCCGGGGAGCTGTTTTTT
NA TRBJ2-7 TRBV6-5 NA CASSYSRTGNSYEQYF TGTGCCAGCAGTTACAGTAGGACTGGAAACTCCTACGAGCAGTACTTC
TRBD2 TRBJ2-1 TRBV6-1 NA CASRVTGTTYNEQFF TGTGCCAGCAGAGTAACCGGGACTACCTACAATGAGCAGTTCTTC
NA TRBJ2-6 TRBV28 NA CASSHQGGSGANVLTF TGTGCCAGCAGCCACCAAGGGGGGTCTGGGGCCAACGTCCTGACTTTC
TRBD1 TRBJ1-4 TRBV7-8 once CASSLGGTGNEKLFF TGTGCCAGCAGCTTAGGCGGGACAGGGAATGAAAAACTGTTTTTT
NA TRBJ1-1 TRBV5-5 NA CASSLWDTLTEAFF TGTGCCAGCAGCTTGTGGGACACGCTCACTGAAGCTTTCTTT
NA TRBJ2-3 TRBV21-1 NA CASDRTGETTDTQYF TGTGCCAGCGACCGGACAGGGGAGACGACAGATACGCAGTATTTT
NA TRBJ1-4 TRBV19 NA CASKDRATNEKLFF TGTGCCAGTAAAGACCGTGCAACTAATGAAAAACTGTTTTTT
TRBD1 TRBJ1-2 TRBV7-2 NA CASQPRDRGKSYGYTF TGTGCCAGCCAACCCCGGGACAGGGGAAAGAGCTATGGCTACACCTTC
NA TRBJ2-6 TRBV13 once CASSFASGPPSGANVLTF TGTGCCAGCAGCTTCGCCTCGGGGCCTCCCTCTGGGGCCAACGTCCTGACTTTC
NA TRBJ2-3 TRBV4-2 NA CASSQWGSTDTQYF TGTGCCAGCAGCCAATGGGGCAGCACAGATACGCAGTATTTT
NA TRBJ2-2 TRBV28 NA CASSLKGGTGELFF TGTGCCAGCAGTTTAAAGGGGGGCACCGGGGAGCTGTTTTTT
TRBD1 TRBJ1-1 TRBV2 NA CASSRQGRNTEAFF TGTGCCAGCAGTAGACAGGGCCGGAACACTGAAGCTTTCTTT
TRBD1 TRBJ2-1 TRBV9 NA CASSAKTGTYNEQFF TGTGCCAGCAGCGCCAAGACAGGGACCTACAATGAGCAGTTCTTC
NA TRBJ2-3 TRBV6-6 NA CASSPRLGGTDTQYF TGTGCCAGCAGTCCTAGGCTTGGAGGGACAGATACGCAGTATTTT
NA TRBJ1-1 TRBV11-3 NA CASSRIQGGIGNTEAFF TGTGCCAGCAGCCGGATACAGGGAGGTATAGGGAACACTGAAGCTTTCTTT
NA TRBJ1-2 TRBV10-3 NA CAISESETAYGYTF TGTGCCATCAGTGAGTCAGAGACAGCCTATGGCTACACCTTC
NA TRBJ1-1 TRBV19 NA CASRRGAWDTEAFF TGTGCCAGTAGGAGAGGGGCTTGGGACACTGAAGCTTTCTTT
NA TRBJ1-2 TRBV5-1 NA CASSLEPGNYGYTF TGCGCCAGCAGCCTAGAACCAGGGAACTATGGCTACACCTTC
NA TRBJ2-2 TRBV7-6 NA CASSLPVVGELFF TGTGCCAGCAGCCTCCCCGTGGTCGGGGAGCTGTTTTTT
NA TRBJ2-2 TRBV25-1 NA CASSDRTDTGELFF TGTGCCAGCAGTGACCGGACAGACACCGGGGAGCTGTTTTTT
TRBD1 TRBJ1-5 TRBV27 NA CASSLLGQGYQPQHF TGTGCCAGCAGTTTATTGGGACAGGGTTATCAGCCCCAGCATTTT
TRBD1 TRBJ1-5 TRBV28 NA CASSFLGTGGGPPQHF TGTGCCAGCAGTTTCCTCGGGACAGGGGGCGGTCCGCCCCAGCATTTT
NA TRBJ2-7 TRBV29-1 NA CSALKLGTYEQYF TGCAGCGCCCTGAAGTTGGGGACTTACGAGCAGTACTTC
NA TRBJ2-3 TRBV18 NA CASSPMQDTDTQYF TGTGCCAGCTCACCAATGCAGGACACAGATACGCAGTATTTT
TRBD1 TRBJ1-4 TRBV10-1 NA CASSETGGREKLFF TGCGCCAGCAGTGAAACAGGGGGCCGCGAAAAACTGTTTTTT
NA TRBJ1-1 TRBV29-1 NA CSDSPGNTEAFF TGCAGCGACTCCCCTGGGAACACTGAAGCTTTCTTT
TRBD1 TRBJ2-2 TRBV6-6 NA CASRSTDRGGTGELFF TGTGCCAGCAGGTCGACGGACAGGGGGGGCACCGGGGAGCTGTTTTTT
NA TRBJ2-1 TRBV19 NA CASSMEWNNEQFF TGTGCCAGTAGTATGGAATGGAACAATGAGCAGTTCTTC
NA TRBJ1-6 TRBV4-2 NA CASSQAFDSPLHF TGTGCCAGCAGCCAAGCCTTCGATTCACCCCTCCACTTT